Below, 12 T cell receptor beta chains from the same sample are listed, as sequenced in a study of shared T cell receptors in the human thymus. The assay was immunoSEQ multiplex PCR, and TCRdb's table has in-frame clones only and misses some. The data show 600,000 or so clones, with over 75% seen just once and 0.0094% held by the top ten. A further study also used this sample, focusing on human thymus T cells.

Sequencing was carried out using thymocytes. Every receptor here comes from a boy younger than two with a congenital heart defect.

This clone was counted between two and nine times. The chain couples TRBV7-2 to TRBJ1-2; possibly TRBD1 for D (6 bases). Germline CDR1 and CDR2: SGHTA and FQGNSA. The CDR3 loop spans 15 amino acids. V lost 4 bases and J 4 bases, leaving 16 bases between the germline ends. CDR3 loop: CASSSLGDRSYGYTF. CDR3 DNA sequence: TGTGCCAGCAGCTCCCTCGGCGACAGGAGCTATGGCTACACCTTC.

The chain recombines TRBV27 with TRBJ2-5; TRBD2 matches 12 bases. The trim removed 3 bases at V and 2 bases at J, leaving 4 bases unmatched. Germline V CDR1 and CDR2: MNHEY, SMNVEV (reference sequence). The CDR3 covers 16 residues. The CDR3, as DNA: TGTGCCAGCAGTTTTAGACTAGCGGGGGAGCAAGAGACCCAGTACTTC. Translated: CASSFRLAGEQETQYF.

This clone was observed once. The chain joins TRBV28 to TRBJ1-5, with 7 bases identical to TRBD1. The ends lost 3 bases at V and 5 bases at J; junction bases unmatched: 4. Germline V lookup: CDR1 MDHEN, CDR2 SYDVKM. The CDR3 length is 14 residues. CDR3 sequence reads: CASSLEGADQPQHF. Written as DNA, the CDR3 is TGTGCCAGCAGTTTGGAGGGGGCGGATCAGCCCCAGCATTTT.

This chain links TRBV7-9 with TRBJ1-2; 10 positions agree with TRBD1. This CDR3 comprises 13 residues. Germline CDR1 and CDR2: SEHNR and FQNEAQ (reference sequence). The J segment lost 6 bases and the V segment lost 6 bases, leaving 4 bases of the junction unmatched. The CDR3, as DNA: TGTGCCAGCAGGGGGACAGGGGAGGATGGCTACACCTTC. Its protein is CASRGTGEDGYTF.

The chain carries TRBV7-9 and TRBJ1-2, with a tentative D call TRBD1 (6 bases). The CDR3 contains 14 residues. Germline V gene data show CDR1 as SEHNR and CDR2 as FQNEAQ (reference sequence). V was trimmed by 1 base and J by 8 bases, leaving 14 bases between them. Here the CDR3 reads CASSLEGTHRGYTF. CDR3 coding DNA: TGTGCCAGCAGCTTAGAGGGGACACATAGGGGCTACACCTTC.

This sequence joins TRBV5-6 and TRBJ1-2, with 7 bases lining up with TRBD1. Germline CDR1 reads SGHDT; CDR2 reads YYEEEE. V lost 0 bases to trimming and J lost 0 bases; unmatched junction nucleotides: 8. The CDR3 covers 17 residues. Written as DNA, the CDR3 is TGTGCCAGCAGCTTGGGGTCCCGACAGGGAGCTAACTATGGCTACACCTTC. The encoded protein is CASSLGSRQGANYGYTF.

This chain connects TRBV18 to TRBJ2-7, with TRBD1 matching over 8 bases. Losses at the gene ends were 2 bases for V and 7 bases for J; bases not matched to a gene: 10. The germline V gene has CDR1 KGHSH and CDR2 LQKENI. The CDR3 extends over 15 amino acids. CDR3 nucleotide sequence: TGTGCCAGCTCACCAGGGCCAGGGGGCTCGGAGGAGCAGTACTTC. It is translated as CASSPGPGGSEEQYF.

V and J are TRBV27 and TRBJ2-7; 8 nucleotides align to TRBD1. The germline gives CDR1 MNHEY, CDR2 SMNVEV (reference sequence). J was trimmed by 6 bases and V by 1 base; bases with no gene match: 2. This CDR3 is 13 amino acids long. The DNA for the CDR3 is TGTGCCAGCAGTTTATTCAGGGGGCGCGAGCAGTACTTC. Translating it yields CASSLFRGREQYF.

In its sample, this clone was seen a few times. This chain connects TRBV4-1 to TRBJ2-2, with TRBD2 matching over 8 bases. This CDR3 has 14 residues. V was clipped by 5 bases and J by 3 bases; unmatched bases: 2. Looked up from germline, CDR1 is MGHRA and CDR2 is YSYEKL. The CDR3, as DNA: TGCGCCAGCAGCATGGGACTAGACACCGGGGAGCTGTTTTTT. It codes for CASSMGLDTGELFF.

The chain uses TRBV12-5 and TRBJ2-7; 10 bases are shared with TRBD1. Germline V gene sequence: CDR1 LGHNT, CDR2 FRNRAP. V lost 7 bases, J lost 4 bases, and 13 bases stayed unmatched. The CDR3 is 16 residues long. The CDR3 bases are TGTGCTAGTGCCGAACAGCGCGGGACAGGGGCATACGAGCAGTACTTC. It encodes CASAEQRGTGAYEQYF.

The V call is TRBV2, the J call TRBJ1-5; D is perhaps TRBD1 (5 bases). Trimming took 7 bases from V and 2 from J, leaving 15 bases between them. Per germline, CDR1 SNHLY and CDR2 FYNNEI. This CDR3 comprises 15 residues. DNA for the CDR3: TGTGCCAGCACCGCCCCAGGGATCGGCAATCAGCCCCAGCATTTT. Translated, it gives CASTAPGIGNQPQHF.

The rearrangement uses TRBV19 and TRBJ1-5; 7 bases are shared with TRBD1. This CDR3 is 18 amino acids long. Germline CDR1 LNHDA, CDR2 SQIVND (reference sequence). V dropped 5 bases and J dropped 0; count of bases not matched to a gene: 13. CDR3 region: CASSLKTSDRSSNQPQHF. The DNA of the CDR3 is TGTGCCAGTAGTCTCAAGACCTCGGACAGGAGTAGCAATCAGCCCCAGCATTTT.